This T cell receptor (beta chain) originates from a study of T cells in Graves' hyperthyroidism and ophthalmopathy. The source material, RNA transcripts, was used to amplify TCR beta CDR3 regions. With the HTBI primer set, the TCR CDR3 went through a first round of RT-PCR. A single record per CDR3 protein comes from TCRdb applying MiXCR to the multiplex PCR reads. The table lists around 540,000 distinct CDR3 sequences, 46% of them singletons. The CDR3 runs to 15 residues. Per germline, CDR1 KGHDR and CDR2 SFDVKD. V lost 2 bases and J lost 6; bases outside the gene matches: 7. Sample: peripheral blood or thyroid tissue (not recorded which). The TCR originated in a woman aged 18-35 years with Graves' hyperthyroidism. This sequence joins TRBV24-1 and TRBJ1-1, with 8 bases fitting TRBD1. In DNA form, the CDR3 reads TGTGCCACCAGTGATTCCGGACAGGGAAGCTCTGAAGCTTTCTTT. Its protein product is CATSDSGQGSSEAFF.